The present entry profiles one TCR beta chain with its context. V was shortened by 0 bases and J by 7 bases, with 14 bases between the two germline ends. CDR1 SGHRS and CDR2 YFSETQ come from the germline V gene. The CDR3 is made up of 16 amino acids. The table came from immunoSEQ multiplex PCR; TCRdb's copy has only in-frame clones and leaves some out. The table has approximately 730,000 clones, 70% to 90% seen once. These data come from a study of shared T cell receptors in the human thymus. Separately, the same data were catalogued under a study of human thymus T cells.

Specimen: thymocytes. This sequence originates from a girl less than two years old with a congenital heart defect. The chain recombines TRBV5-1 with TRBJ1-6; no clear D. CDR3: CASSLGALRENSPLHF. The CDR3 region has the DNA TGCGCCAGCAGCTTGGGGGCGCTAAGAGAGAATTCACCCCTCCACTTT.